The rows below give T cell receptor beta chains drawn from one sample of a study of T-cell reconstitution after alpha-beta-depleted transplantation in children. TCRdb processed the PCR reads anew with MiXCR; each CDR3 protein has one entry. This sample carries approximately 8,000 distinct CDR3 sequences, about 12% of them seen once, and the ten largest clones take approximately 51%. The sample was PBMCs, mostly from graft donor cells, taken 60 days after TCRalphabeta/CD19-depleted stem cell transplant. All receptors come from a patient aged 2 to 10 who had a stem cell transplant for inherited bone marrow failure, so the T cells may come from the graft donor. The conserved cysteine and the conserved F or W are not part of the CDR3 here. A D gene is named only where the DNA matches it firmly.

cdr3_aa d_call j_call v_call
ASSPPVSGTWGEQY TRBD2 TRBJ2-7 TRBV18
AMGPGPGGRETQY TRBD1 TRBJ2-5 TRBV5-8
ASSQEWGLREKLF . TRBJ1-4 TRBV4-3
AGDKAENTEAF . TRBJ1-1 TRBV4-1
ASGPLAGNTYEQY TRBD2 TRBJ2-7 TRBV5-6
ASSLEVAGDYSGELF TRBD2 TRBJ2-2 TRBV5-6
ASSPTGTGGFQPQH TRBD1 TRBJ1-5 TRBV7-9
ASSLATSTGELF . TRBJ2-2 TRBV7-9
ASSPLADTQY . TRBJ2-3 TRBV7-9
ASRPGQGVSGANVLT TRBD1 TRBJ2-6 TRBV5-1
ASIPAGVSNEQF TRBD2 TRBJ2-1 TRBV28
SAPGLAGTYNEQF TRBD2 TRBJ2-1 TRBV20-1
ATSDTGRGTDTQY . TRBJ2-3 TRBV24-1
AIGPGLAGVEQF TRBD2 TRBJ2-1 TRBV4-2
ASSQTGDGYT TRBD1 TRBJ1-2 TRBV5-5
ASSGPTGVRSYGYT . TRBJ1-2 TRBV5-1
ASSYSPAGGPYEQY TRBD2 TRBJ2-7 TRBV6-5
ASSPTPPITSGGEQETQY TRBD2 TRBJ2-5 TRBV4-3
ASSLADEETQY . TRBJ2-5 TRBV5-1
ASSSPERYGYT . TRBJ1-2 TRBV28
ASSQDLGSSHYGYT . TRBJ1-2 TRBV4-1
SARTFQETQY . TRBJ2-5 TRBV20-1
ASSLATGVGETQY . TRBJ2-5 TRBV5-1
ASSLDDRPGEQY . TRBJ2-7 TRBV5-1
ASSLPGGDTQY . TRBJ2-3 TRBV5-1
SARRGRFPDTQY TRBD2 TRBJ2-3 TRBV20-1
ASSQGRGDAGELF . TRBJ2-2 TRBV3-1